Listed here are 32 T cell receptor beta chains from one sample, sequenced in a study of blood T cell repertoires in COVID-19. Sequencing was performed with immunoSEQ multiplex PCR; in TCRdb, only in-frame clones are kept and a portion is missing. Of about 120,000 clones listed, roughly 89% are singletons. The sequenced sample consisted of peripheral blood. All receptors come from a man aged 60 to 69 with COVID-19, enrolled during active disease.

CDR3 amino acids: CASSERVGQGVGTF. CDR3 nucleotides: TGTGCCAGCAGTGAAAGGGTTGGACAGGGGGTAGGGACCTTC. This chain joins TRBV6-1 and TRBJ1-2; 10 nucleotides match TRBD1. CDR3 length equals 14 residues. Trimming removed 2 bases from V and 14 bases from J; junction bases left unmatched: 11. CDR1 is MNHNS and CDR2 is SASEGT in the germline V gene.

The chain couples TRBV19 to TRBJ2-3; D unclear. Deletions cut 3 bases from V and 0 bases from J, with 13 bases between. Germline CDR1 and CDR2: LNHDA and SQIVND (reference sequence). The CDR3 extends over 16 amino acids. The CDR3 nucleotides are TGTGCCAGTAGTATCTCTAGTATTTCTAGCACAGATACGCAGTATTTT. Residues: CASSISSISSTDTQYF.

The chain combines TRBV4-3 with TRBJ1-4, with D possibly TRBD1 on 5 matching bases. This CDR3 comprises 17 residues. Germline loops: CDR1 LGHNA, CDR2 YSLEER. V was trimmed by 0 bases and J by 0 bases, leaving 11 bases between them. In nucleotides, the CDR3 is TGCGCCAGCAGCCAAGAAGGGATAGGGGCAACTAATGAAAAACTGTTTTTT. Translated, it gives CASSQEGIGATNEKLFF.

This chain links TRBV29-1 with TRBJ1-1; D is unresolved. This CDR3 comprises 13 residues. V lost 6 bases to trimming and J lost 1 base, with 12 bases between them. Germline loops: CDR1 SQVTM, CDR2 ANQGSEA. The CDR3 loop is CSVQTPGNTEAFF. DNA for the CDR3: TGCAGCGTCCAAACCCCGGGGAACACTGAAGCTTTCTTT.

The chain combines TRBV7-9 with TRBJ2-5, with 7 bases that match TRBD2. CDR1 and CDR2 (germline): SEHNR, FQNEAQ (reference sequence). V gave up 3 bases and J gave up 0 bases; unmatched junction bases: 4. This CDR3 is built from 15 residues. CDR3 loop: CASSFLLADQETQYF. The CDR3 nucleotides read TGTGCCAGCAGCTTCCTCCTAGCGGACCAAGAGACCCAGTACTTC.

The genes are TRBV14 and TRBJ1-2; 8 bases are shared with TRBD1. Looked up from germline, CDR1 is SGHDN and CDR2 is FVKESK. J was trimmed by 6 bases and V by 1 base; bases with no gene match: 1. The CDR3 sequence is 13 residues long. CDR3: CASSQATGDGYTF. The CDR3 region has the DNA TGTGCCAGCAGCCAAGCGACAGGGGATGGCTACACCTTC. The entire variable domain, with the rest obtained from reference TRBV14 and TRBJ1-2, is as follows: EAGVTQFPSHSVIEKGQTVTLRCDPISGHDNLYWYRRVMGKEIKFLLHFVKESKQDESGMPNNRFLAERTGGTYSTLKVQPAELEDSGVYFCASSQATGDGYTFGSGTRLTVV.

The genes are TRBV5-1 and TRBJ2-5; possibly TRBD2 for D (6 bases). The V end was cut by 3 bases, the J end by 5 bases, with 11 bases between. Germline V gives CDR1 SGHRS, CDR2 YFSETQ. CDR3 length: 13 amino acids. Here the CDR3 DNA reads TGCGCCAGCAGCTCGGGGACTGGGGAGACCCAGTACTTC. Its protein product is CASSSGTGETQYF.

The chain recombines TRBV9 with TRBJ1-1; D perhaps matches TRBD1 (6 bases). The CDR3 consists of 14 residues. V shed 4 bases and J shed 1 base, with 11 bases lying between them. Germline V gene lookup returns CDR1 SGDLS and CDR2 YYNGEE. The CDR3 sequence: CASSPLTGNTEAFF. CDR3 bases: TGTGCCAGCAGCCCCTTGACAGGGAACACTGAAGCTTTCTTT.

This chain connects TRBV7-3 to TRBJ1-6; 10 bases map to TRBD1. V gave up 4 bases and J gave up 6 bases; unmatched junction bases: 3. Germline values: CDR1 SGHTA, CDR2 FQGTGA. This CDR3 contains 15 residues. CDR3 region: CASSSGTGANSPLHF. As DNA, the CDR3 is TGTGCCAGCAGCTCCGGGACAGGGGCTAATTCACCCCTCCACTTT.

This chain joins TRBV30 and TRBJ2-7; D gene ambiguous. The germline V gene encodes CDR1 GTSNPN and CDR2 SVGIG (reference sequence). The germline V and J ends were trimmed by 3 bases and 2 bases, with 8 bases remaining between them. The CDR3 covers 12 residues. CDR3 sequence (DNA): TGTGCCTGGAGGTCAGGTCCCTACGAGCAGTACTTC. Translated: CAWRSGPYEQYF.

This chain joins TRBV5-1 and TRBJ2-7; 7 bases are a match to TRBD1. V gave up 1 base and J gave up 0 bases; unmatched junction bases: 7. This CDR3 comprises 16 residues. The germline CDR1 and CDR2 sequences are SGHRS and YFSETQ. CDR3 DNA: TGCGCCAGCAGCTTGAGCACAGGGGACCCCTCCTACGAGCAGTACTTC. Protein sequence: CASSLSTGDPSYEQYF.

The rearrangement links TRBV18 to TRBJ1-1, with D hard to call. Germline values: CDR1 KGHSH, CDR2 LQKENI. This CDR3 has 12 amino acids. Between the trimmed V and J ends, which lost 8 bases and 4 bases, there was a span of 11 bases. In DNA, the CDR3 is TGTGCCAGCCGACTGGGAGGCACTGAAGCTTTCTTT. This gives the protein CASRLGGTEAFF. The full variable domain, with the rest looked up from reference TRBV18 and TRBJ1-1, is NAGVMQNPRHLVRRRGQEARLRCSPMKGHSHVYWYRQLPEEGLKFMVYLQKENIIDESGMPKERFSAEFPKEGPSILRIQQVVRGDSAAYFCASRLGGTEAFFGQGTRLTVV.

The chain links TRBV6-5 to TRBJ1-5, with a possible D match to TRBD1 (6 bases). The CDR3 contains 10 residues. Germline CDR1 is MNHEY and CDR2 is SVGAGI. V lost 9 bases, J lost 7 bases, and 7 bases lay in between. The chain's CDR3 is CARGGQPQHF. For the CDR3, the DNA is TGTGCCAGAGGGGGACAGCCCCAGCATTTT.

The V and J genes are TRBV20-1 and TRBJ1-1; D is unclear. The CDR3 runs to 12 residues. The V gene's germline CDR1 is DFQATT and CDR2 SNEGSKA (reference sequence). V dropped 3 bases and J dropped 4 bases, with 9 bases sitting between them. DNA of the CDR3: TGCAGTGCTAGTGTCGGGAGCACTGAAGCTTTCTTT. This gives the protein CSASVGSTEAFF.

CDR3 in amino acids: CASSNDRTSYNSPLHF. The CDR3 nucleotides are TGTGCCAGCAGTAACGACAGGACCTCCTATAATTCACCCCTCCACTTT. V usage is TRBV7-2 and J usage is TRBJ1-6; D is perhaps TRBD1 (6 bases). The CDR3 spans 16 residues. CDR1 and CDR2 (germline): SGHTA, FQGNSA. Trimming took off 6 bases at V and 0 bases at J, with 12 bases between the two ends.

The chain uses TRBV7-9 and TRBJ2-6; tentative D call: TRBD2 (5 bases). V shed 7 bases and J shed 0 bases, with 10 bases lying between them. The length of the CDR3 is 15 residues. Germline V gene sequence: CDR1 SEHNR, CDR2 FQNEAQ (reference sequence). In DNA form, the CDR3 reads TGTGCCAGCACCCGGGATGGCTCTGGGGCCAACGTCCTGACTTTC. Amino acids: CASTRDGSGANVLTF.

The CDR3 is CASSYRDRGLYEQYF. Here the CDR3 DNA reads TGTGCCAGCAGTTACCGGGACAGGGGTTTGTACGAGCAGTACTTC. The V call is TRBV6-5, the J call TRBJ2-7; 10 nucleotides align to TRBD1. CDR3 length equals 15 residues. V shed 2 bases and J 4 bases; nucleotides not matched to a gene: 5. CDR1 and CDR2 (germline): MNHEY, SVGAGI.

V usage is TRBV7-2 and J usage is TRBJ2-1; no reliable D call. This CDR3 region has 15 residues. V was cut by 3 bases and J by 0 bases, with 9 bases left in between. Germline assignment: CDR1 SGHTA and CDR2 FQGNSA. The CDR3 bases are TGTGCCAGCAGCTTCGGCGGTTCCTCCTACAATGAGCAGTTCTTC. Protein sequence: CASSFGGSSYNEQFF.

J is TRBJ1-3 and V is TRBV5-4; 9 bases fit TRBD1. CDR1 and CDR2 from the germline V gene are SGHNT and YYREEE (reference sequence). The junction had 1 base not matched to a gene; V was cut back by 2 bases and J by 1 base. CDR3 length equals 15 residues. The CDR3 nucleotides are TGTGCCAGCAGCTTCGGACAGGGGTCTGGAAACACCATATATTTT. As protein: CASSFGQGSGNTIYF. Filled out from reference TRBV5-4 and TRBJ1-3, the complete variable domain reads ETGVTQSPTHLIKTRGQQVTLRCSSQSGHNTVSWYQQALGQGPQFIFQYYREEENGRGNFPPRFSGLQFPNYSSELNVNALELDDSALYLCASSFGQGSGNTIYFGEGSWLTVV.

The table lists this clone with a count of one. The genes are TRBV7-8 and TRBJ1-6, with D maybe TRBD1 (6 bases). Germline CDR1 SGHVS, CDR2 FQNEAQ. The CDR3 consists of 16 residues. The ends were cut back, 5 bases at V and 6 bases at J, with 17 bases in the middle. CDR3 in DNA: TGTGCCAGCAGCCCCCCGCGTCAGGGGTTTAATTCACCCCTCCACTTT. Its translation is CASSPPRQGFNSPLHF.

This clone was seen a single time. The chain employs TRBV9 and TRBJ1-1; 8 bases align to TRBD1. This CDR3 is built from 14 residues. Losses at the gene ends were 4 bases for V and 3 bases for J; bases not matched to a gene: 5. CDR1 SGDLS and CDR2 YYNGEE come from the germline V gene. CDR3 bases: TGTGCCAGCAGCTTCGTACAGGGGGACACTGAAGCTTTCTTT. Translated: CASSFVQGDTEAFF.

The chain uses TRBV19 and TRBJ1-1, with TRBD1 identical over 10 bases. Germline V gene sequence: CDR1 LNHDA, CDR2 SQIVND (reference sequence). J gave up 5 bases and V 4 bases, and 10 bases lay outside the gene matches. This CDR3 has 16 amino acids. For the CDR3, the DNA is TGTGCCAGTAGTAGAGGGACAGGGGTCTCTATAACTGAAGCTTTCTTT. It specifies CASSRGTGVSITEAFF.

J is TRBJ1-2 and V is TRBV27, with D possibly being TRBD1 (5 bases). Germline CDR1 reads MNHEY; CDR2 reads SMNVEV (reference sequence). Trimming pared 4 bases from V and 4 bases from J, leaving 16 bases between. There are 15 residues in the CDR3. CDR3 loop: CASSSEGRPSYGYTF. CDR3 coding DNA: TGTGCCAGCAGTTCCGAGGGGAGGCCCTCCTATGGCTACACCTTC.

The chain recombines TRBV27 with TRBJ2-2; TRBD1 matches at 7 bases. Trimming cost V 5 bases and J 1 base; bases outside gene matches: 4. CDR1 MNHEY and CDR2 SMNVEV come from the germline V gene (reference sequence). This CDR3 spans 15 amino acids. The CDR3 loop is CASSPRDRNTGELFF. Here the CDR3 DNA reads TGTGCCAGCAGTCCCCGGGACAGGAACACCGGGGAGCTGTTTTTT.

This clone was observed a single time. The J gene is TRBJ2-5, the V gene TRBV7-9; no firm D call. There are 14 residues in the CDR3. Per the germline V gene, CDR1 is SEHNR and CDR2 is FQNEAQ (reference sequence). CDR3 in DNA: TGTGCTCCCACTAAGATAGCCGCCCAAGAGACCCAGTACTTC. It is translated as CAPTKIAAQETQYF.

The chain couples TRBV7-3 to TRBJ1-6; TRBD1 might be the D (5 bases). The CDR3 is 14 residues long. With 2 bases removed from V and 6 bases from J, the gap between germline ends came to 8 bases. Germline V gives CDR1 SGHTA, CDR2 FQGTGA. This chain's CDR3 is CASSLGGTNSPLHF. For the CDR3, the DNA is TGTGCCAGCAGCTTAGGAGGGACTAATTCACCCCTCCACTTT.

This clone appeared a single time. The gene calls are TRBV5-6 and TRBJ1-5; 8 positions match TRBD1. The germline CDR1 and CDR2 sequences are SGHDT and YYEEEE. V lost 0 bases, J lost 5 bases, and 1 base stayed unmatched. The CDR3 is made up of 14 amino acids. CDR3: CASSLATGDQPQHF. The CDR3 bases are TGTGCCAGCAGCTTGGCGACAGGGGATCAGCCCCAGCATTTT.

V and J are TRBV6-6 and TRBJ1-1; the D gene is possibly TRBD1 (5 bases). CDR1 is MNHNY, CDR2 SVGAGI, per germline (reference sequence). This CDR3 comprises 14 residues. V was trimmed by 0 bases and J by 8 bases, leaving 13 bases between them. CDR3 sequence (DNA): TGTGCCAGCAGTTACTCCGGACAAGCGAAGGAAGCTTTCTTT. This encodes CASSYSGQAKEAFF.

V gene TRBV2 combines with J gene TRBJ2-3; the match to TRBD1 covers 7 bases. CDR3 length: 13 amino acids. V shed 6 bases and J 10 bases; nucleotides not matched to a gene: 10. Per the germline V gene, CDR1 is SNHLY and CDR2 is FYNNEI. CDR3 DNA: TGTGCCAGCAGAGACCCTGACAGGGTCGCGCAGTATTTT. Its translation is CASRDPDRVAQYF.

The chain is built from TRBV5-4 and TRBJ2-3; TRBD2 matches at 7 bases. Unmatched junction bases numbered 6, after V lost 2 bases and J lost 3 bases. Germline assignment: CDR1 SGHNT and CDR2 YYREEE (reference sequence). The CDR3 is 15 residues long. DNA of the CDR3: TGTGCCAGCAGCTTAAAAGCGGGACGGACAGATACGCAGTATTTT. It codes for CASSLKAGRTDTQYF. Full variable domain (rest looked up from reference TRBV5-4 and TRBJ2-3): ETGVTQSPTHLIKTRGQQVTLRCSSQSGHNTVSWYQQALGQGPQFIFQYYREEENGRGNFPPRFSGLQFPNYSSELNVNALELDDSALYLCASSLKAGRTDTQYFGPGTRLTVL.

V is TRBV6-5 and J is TRBJ1-2, with 7 bases fitting TRBD1. CDR3 length: 15 amino acids. V shed 6 bases and J 4 bases; nucleotides not matched to a gene: 11. Per germline, CDR1 MNHEY and CDR2 SVGAGI. The CDR3 reads CASSSTFGQAYGYTF. DNA of the CDR3: TGTGCCAGCAGCTCAACTTTCGGACAGGCCTATGGCTACACCTTC.

V usage is TRBV28 and J usage is TRBJ1-4, with 8 nucleotides matching TRBD1. Losses at the gene ends were 8 bases for V and 3 bases for J; bases not matched to a gene: 5. Germline CDR1 reads MDHEN; CDR2 reads SYDVKM. The CDR3 sequence is 14 residues long. The CDR3 DNA reads as TGTGCCAGCTCCTTGACAGGGGCTAATGAAAAACTGTTTTTT. This gives the protein CASSLTGANEKLFF.